This TCR beta chain was observed in a study of cytomegalovirus exposure and HLA in healthy donors. Study-wide points: The authors assumed roughly uniform sequencing depth across donors for presence/absence analyses. Most subjects' HLA-A and HLA-B alleles were reportedly predicted from TCR beta sequences.

About this clone: No antigen is known for it.

Germline V CDR1 and CDR2: SGHTA, FQGNSA. Trimming removed 4 bases from V and 7 bases from J, with 21 bases in between. This CDR3 contains 16 residues. It was with 60 Vbeta and 13 Jbeta primers that the PCR ran. TCRdb's table, derived via immunoSEQ multiplex PCR, lists solely in-frame clones and lacks some. The table includes 150,000 to 200,000 clones, 82% detected once. Sequencing was carried out using PBMCs. The receptor's source is a woman between 18 and 29 years old in good health and CMV-seronegative. The chain links TRBV7-2 to TRBJ2-3; TRBD1 is a possible D gene (7 bases). CDR3 sequence reads: CASSSEGALAHHTQYF. CDR3 coding DNA: TGTGCCAGCAGCTCCGAGGGGGCCCTAGCGCACCATACGCAGTATTTT.